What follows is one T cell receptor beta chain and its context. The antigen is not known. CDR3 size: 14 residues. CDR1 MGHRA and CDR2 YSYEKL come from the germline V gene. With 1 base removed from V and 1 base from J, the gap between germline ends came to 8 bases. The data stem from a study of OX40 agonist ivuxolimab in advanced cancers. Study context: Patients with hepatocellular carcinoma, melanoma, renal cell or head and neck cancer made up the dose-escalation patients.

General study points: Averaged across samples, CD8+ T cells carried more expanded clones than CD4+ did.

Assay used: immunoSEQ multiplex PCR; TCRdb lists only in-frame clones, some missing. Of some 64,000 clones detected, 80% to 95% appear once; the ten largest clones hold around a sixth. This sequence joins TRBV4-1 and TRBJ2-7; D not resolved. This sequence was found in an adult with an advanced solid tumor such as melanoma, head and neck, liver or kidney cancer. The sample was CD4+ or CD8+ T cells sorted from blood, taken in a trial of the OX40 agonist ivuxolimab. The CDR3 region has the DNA TGCGCCAGCAGCCAAGTGTCAGAATCCTACGAGCAGTACTTC. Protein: CASSQVSESYEQYF.